The rows below give T cell receptor beta chains drawn from one sample of a study of PD-1 blockade in classical Hodgkin lymphoma. TCRdb's copy holds only in-frame clones and misses some; the assay was immunoSEQ multiplex PCR. Of some 10,000 clones listed, about nine tenths are singletons. Specimen: CD8+ T cells from blood. These TCRs come from a human donor with classical Hodgkin lymphoma. Each CDR3 is given with its conserved first and last residue. The D gene is left open where the match is weak. Only some rows state a clone size, as once, few, many or a class for expanded clones.

CDR3aa,CDR3nt,j_gene,abundance,d_gene,v_gene,len
CASGDFPQYF,TGCGCCAGCGGCGACTTTCCCCAGTACTTC,TRBJ2-5,NA,NA,TRBV5-1,10
CASSPRVLGETQYF,TGCGCCAGCAGCCCACGGGTCCTGGGAGAGACCCAGTACTTC,TRBJ2-5,NA,NA,TRBV4-1,14
CASSKGISRNTEAFF,TGCGCCAGCAGCAAAGGGATCTCTCGGAACACTGAAGCTTTCTTT,TRBJ1-1,medium-sized,NA,TRBV4-3,15
CASSEQVSYEQYF,TGTGCCAGCAGTGAACAGGTCTCCTACGAGCAGTACTTC,TRBJ2-7,NA,NA,TRBV25-1,13
CASSPPFVDNEQFF,TGTGCCAGCTCACCACCGTTTGTGGACAATGAGCAGTTCTTC,TRBJ2-1,NA,NA,TRBV18,14
CASSITQGDYGYTF,TGCGCCAGCAGCATTACACAGGGTGACTATGGCTACACCTTC,TRBJ1-2,once,NA,TRBV5-1,14
CASSLGQGLRWGAFF,TGTGCCAGCAGTTTGGGGCAGGGATTGAGGTGGGGAGCTTTCTTT,TRBJ1-1,NA,NA,TRBV27,15
CASSREGTSAWADTQYF,TGCGCCAGCAGCAGAGAGGGGACTAGCGCTTGGGCAGATACGCAGTATTTT,TRBJ2-3,NA,TRBD2,TRBV5-1,17
CASSPTGPWNEQYF,TGTGCCAGCAGTCCGACAGGGCCCTGGAACGAGCAGTACTTC,TRBJ2-7,once,TRBD1,TRBV6-5,14
CASTLTHRANTGELFF,TGTGCCAGTACCCTCACGCACAGGGCGAACACCGGGGAGCTGTTTTTT,TRBJ2-2,NA,NA,TRBV19,16
CASSPTDRGLHYGYTF,TGTGCCAGCAGTCCAACCGACAGGGGGCTTCACTATGGCTACACCTTC,TRBJ1-2,NA,TRBD1,TRBV27,16
CATSRDPATGYGIYGYTF,TGTGCCACCAGCAGAGACCCAGCGACAGGTTACGGAATCTATGGCTACACCTTC,TRBJ1-2,NA,NA,TRBV15,18
CASSWIKDTEAFF,TGTGCCAGCAGTTGGATAAAGGACACTGAAGCTTTCTTT,TRBJ1-1,NA,NA,TRBV28,13
CASSAGYGKNIQYF,TGTGCCAGTAGTGCTGGGTATGGCAAAAACATTCAGTACTTC,TRBJ2-4,NA,NA,TRBV19,14
CAWSVLVWGDAANYGYTF,TGTGCCTGGAGTGTACTGGTATGGGGGGACGCCGCTAACTATGGCTACACCTTC,TRBJ1-2,NA,NA,TRBV30,18
CASSPFVLQGTDTQYF,TGTGCCAGCAGCCCCTTTGTTCTCCAAGGGACAGATACGCAGTATTTT,TRBJ2-3,NA,NA,TRBV7-9,16
CASSWTGRNTEAFF,TGTGCCAGCAGTTGGACAGGGCGGAACACTGAAGCTTTCTTT,TRBJ1-1,few,TRBD1,TRBV6-6,14
CASSPTAQTYEQYF,TGTGCCAGCTCACCCACTGCCCAGACCTACGAGCAGTACTTC,TRBJ2-7,NA,NA,TRBV18,14
CASSPDGRIYEQYF,TGTGCCAGCAGTCCCGACGGAAGAATCTACGAGCAGTACTTC,TRBJ2-7,NA,NA,TRBV27,14
CASSPYFRSDSNQPQHF,TGTGCCAGCAGTCCATACTTCAGGAGCGATAGCAATCAGCCCCAGCATTTT,TRBJ1-5,NA,NA,TRBV27,17
CASSVSPDSNEKLFF,TGTGCCAGCAGCGTCTCACCCGACAGTAATGAAAAACTGTTTTTT,TRBJ1-4,NA,NA,TRBV9,15
CASSPYWRGGRPDTQYF,TGTGCCAGCTCACCGTATTGGCGGGGGGGCCGGCCAGATACGCAGTATTTT,TRBJ2-3,NA,TRBD2,TRBV18,17
CASSLAGAGANVLTF,TGTGCCAGCAGCTTAGCAGGGGCCGGGGCCAACGTCCTGACTTTC,TRBJ2-6,once,NA,TRBV7-9,15
CASSLGPAIVNEQFF,TGTGCCAGCAGCTTAGGTCCCGCGATCGTCAATGAGCAGTTCTTC,TRBJ2-1,NA,NA,TRBV7-9,15
CAISFPPGQGAYEQYF,TGTGCCATCAGTTTCCCCCCGGGACAGGGGGCTTACGAGCAGTACTTC,TRBJ2-7,few,TRBD1,TRBV10-3,16
CASSLSASGNTIYF,TGTGCCAGCAGTTTAAGTGCCTCAGGAAACACCATATATTTT,TRBJ1-3,NA,NA,TRBV27,14
CASSVTTGTETQYF,TGTGCCAGCAGCGTGACTACAGGGACGGAGACCCAGTACTTC,TRBJ2-5,NA,NA,TRBV9,14
CASSPGTGNTGELFF,TGTGCCAGCAGTCCCGGGACAGGGAACACCGGGGAGCTGTTTTTT,TRBJ2-2,NA,TRBD1,TRBV2,15
CASSPRGWYGYTF,TGTGCCAGCAGCCCCAGGGGGTGGTATGGCTACACCTTC,TRBJ1-2,few,TRBD1,TRBV14,13
CASSYSRVANTEAFF,TGTGCCAGCAGTTACTCGAGGGTTGCAAACACTGAAGCTTTCTTT,TRBJ1-1,NA,NA,TRBV6-5,15
CASSSYRWGLPPEAFF,TGTGCCAGCAGTTCATACAGGTGGGGTCTTCCTCCTGAAGCTTTCTTT,TRBJ1-1,once,NA,TRBV28,16
CASSYNGDYEQYF,TGTGCCAGCAGTTACAACGGGGACTACGAGCAGTACTTC,TRBJ2-7,NA,NA,TRBV6-5,13
CASSQVDRGTYEQYF,TGCGCCAGCAGCCAAGTGGACAGGGGGACCTACGAGCAGTACTTC,TRBJ2-7,medium-sized,TRBD1,TRBV4-1,15
CASSYSGSWGRETQYF,TGTGCCAGCAGTTACTCAGGGTCCTGGGGGCGAGAGACCCAGTACTTC,TRBJ2-5,NA,NA,TRBV6-5,16
CASSLVPGQNSPLHF,TGTGCCAGCAGCTTGGTTCCAGGGCAGAATTCACCCCTCCACTTT,TRBJ1-6,few,NA,TRBV5-6,15
CASTELETSNEQFF,TGTGCCAGCACGGAGCTGGAGACTAGCAATGAGCAGTTCTTC,TRBJ2-1,NA,NA,TRBV9,14
CASSPEWGGVTETQYF,TGTGCCAGCAGCCCAGAATGGGGGGGAGTGACAGAGACCCAGTACTTC,TRBJ2-5,NA,TRBD2,TRBV7-6,16
CASSPLTGSDEQYF,TGCGCCAGCAGCCCACTGACAGGATCTGACGAGCAGTACTTC,TRBJ2-7,NA,NA,TRBV4-1,14
CASSLGFNEQFF,TGTGCCAGCAGCTTGGGGTTTAATGAGCAGTTCTTC,TRBJ2-1,NA,NA,TRBV5-6,12
CTSSPRTSGGETQYF,TGTACCAGCAGCCCGCGGACTAGCGGGGGGGAGACCCAGTACTTC,TRBJ2-5,NA,TRBD2,TRBV13,15